This TCR beta chain stems from a study of blood T cell repertoires in COVID-19. Per the germline V gene, CDR1 is SGHNT and CDR2 is YYREEE (reference sequence). V was shortened by 2 bases and J by 5 bases, with 10 bases between the two germline ends. The CDR3 has 13 residues. Regarding this clone: The sample contains more than one DNA sequence encoding this CDR3.

Sequencing used immunoSEQ multiplex PCR; TCRdb keeps in-frame clones, though not all of them. This table has about 220,000 clones, 80% to 90% appearing once. The sample was peripheral blood. This receptor was taken from a man between 45 and 60 years old with active or convalescent COVID-19. The chain recombines TRBV5-4 with TRBJ2-5, with D possibly being TRBD2 (6 bases). This CDR3 reads CASSLGAGETQYF. The CDR3 DNA is TGTGCCAGCAGCTTAGGTGCGGGGGAGACCCAGTACTTC.